Each of the 12 T cell receptor beta chains below was sequenced from the same sample in a study of T cell repertoires in cytomegalovirus infection. TCRdb analysed the reads with MiXCR anew, one entry per CDR3 protein. The sample lists some 300,000 distinct CDR3 sequences; roughly 9.3% were seen once. What was sequenced was PBMCs. All receptors come from a human donor in good health (CMV status not recorded). Some clones in this sample may be carry-over from other donors' samples.

This clonotype was observed a handful of times. This chain uses TRBV28 with TRBJ1-2; the D is unclear. V lost 5 bases and J lost 7, with 14 bases in between. This CDR3 comprises 13 residues. Germline values: CDR1 MDHEN, CDR2 SYDVKM. In DNA form, the CDR3 reads TGTGCCAGCAGTATGTTTGGACGGATTGGCTACACCTTC. This encodes CASSMFGRIGYTF.

In its sample, this clonotype was seen many times. The genes are TRBV7-2 and TRBJ1-4, with 10 bases aligning to TRBD1. Germline V gene sequence: CDR1 SGHTA, CDR2 FQGNSA. V lost 4 bases and J lost 14; bases outside the gene matches: 13. This CDR3 comprises 15 residues. The CDR3 sequence: CASSSLERQGALLFF. For the CDR3, the DNA is TGTGCCAGCAGCTCCCTCGAACGACAGGGGGCATTGCTGTTTTTT.

This clonotype turned up a few times. The CDR3: CSAEGDRGNSYNSPLHF. CDR3 DNA: TGCAGTGCGGAGGGGGACAGGGGAAACTCCTATAATTCACCCCTCCACTTT. V and J are TRBV20-1 and TRBJ1-6; the match to TRBD1 covers 10 bases. Germline V gene data show CDR1 as DFQATT and CDR2 as SNEGSKA (reference sequence). The trim removed 6 bases at V and 0 bases at J, leaving 8 bases unmatched. CDR3 length equals 17 residues.

This rearrangement joins TRBV20-1 to TRBJ2-5; 7 bases align to TRBD1. Germline V CDR1 and CDR2: DFQATT, SNEGSKA (reference sequence). Germline trimming cut 3 bases from V and 5 bases from J; bases unmatched to any gene: 9. The CDR3 is made up of 14 amino acids. CDR3 in amino acids: CSASPLLGQETQYF. CDR3 DNA: TGCAGTGCTAGTCCCCTCTTGGGACAGGAGACCCAGTACTTC.

This chain joins TRBV14 and TRBJ2-4; D is undetermined. This CDR3 has 15 amino acids. The V end lost 1 base, the J end lost 0 bases, and 7 bases lay between the germline ends. Germline loops: CDR1 SGHDN, CDR2 FVKESK. In DNA form, the CDR3 reads TGTGCCAGCAGCCAAGGACTGTTAGCCAAAAACATTCAGTACTTC. As protein: CASSQGLLAKNIQYF.

A few counts support this clonotype. CDR3 region: CASSLAGDNYPVNYGYTF. The CDR3 DNA reads TGTGCCAGCAGTTTAGCGGGGGACAATTACCCGGTTAACTATGGCTACACCTTC. This chain joins TRBV12-3 or TRBV12-4 and TRBJ1-2; D is possibly TRBD1 (6 bases). V was shortened by 0 bases and J by 1 base, with 18 bases between the two germline ends. This CDR3 has 18 amino acids.

The sample holds many counts of this clonotype. This sequence joins TRBV5-6 and TRBJ1-1; D remains unclear. Trimming shortened V by 0 bases and J by 0 bases, and 9 bases separated the two germline ends. The CDR3 has 15 amino acids. CDR1 and CDR2 (germline): SGHDT, YYEEEE. This CDR3 is CASSLVPGVNTEAFF. The CDR3 nucleotides are TGTGCCAGCAGCTTGGTCCCGGGTGTGAACACTGAAGCTTTCTTT. Complete variable domain (other parts from reference TRBV5-6 and TRBJ1-1): DAGVTQSPTHLIKTRGQQVTLRCSPKSGHDTVSWYQQALGQGPQFIFQYYEEEERQRGNFPDRFSGHQFPNYSSELNVNALLLGDSALYLCASSLVPGVNTEAFFGQGTRLTVV.

Only a few counts were recorded for this clonotype. The chain recombines TRBV7-9 with TRBJ1-1, with 10 bases fitting TRBD1. The CDR3 length is 15 residues. With V trimmed by 4 bases and J by 5 bases, 7 bases remained unmatched. Germline loops: CDR1 SEHNR, CDR2 FQNEAQ (reference sequence). CDR3 in amino acids: CASSSPGQGNTEAFF. In nucleotides, the CDR3 is TGTGCCAGCAGCTCACCGGGACAGGGGAATACTGAAGCTTTCTTT.

This clonotype was detected ten times or more. This chain's CDR3 is CASSPGGQGAGQPQHF. The CDR3 DNA sequence: TGTGCCAGCAGTCCGGGGGGACAGGGGGCAGGTCAGCCCCAGCATTTT. The chain links TRBV12-3 or TRBV12-4 to TRBJ1-5, with TRBD1 matching over 12 bases. This CDR3 is 16 amino acids long. With 5 bases clipped from V and 6 bases from J, the junction kept 8 bases outside the gene matches.

V and J are TRBV9 and TRBJ2-1; perhaps D is TRBD1 or TRBD2 (6 bases each). CDR3 length: 15 amino acids. Germline V gene lookup returns CDR1 SGDLS and CDR2 YYNGEE. The ends were cut back, 5 bases at V and 4 bases at J, with 16 bases in the middle. The CDR3 loop is CASSVGGRGYNEQFF. The CDR3 DNA is TGTGCCAGCAGTGTTGGGGGGCGAGGGTACAATGAGCAGTTCTTC.

In this sample, this clonotype turned up many times. This chain links TRBV14 with TRBJ2-3; a possible D gene is TRBD2 (5 bases). Germline values: CDR1 SGHDN, CDR2 FVKESK. The CDR3 spans 15 residues. V was pared by 1 base and J by 1 base, with 9 bases between. CDR3: CASSQVGEGTDTQYF. DNA for the CDR3: TGTGCCAGCAGCCAAGTGGGAGAAGGCACAGATACGCAGTATTTT.

This clonotype was counted many times. This chain links TRBV28 with TRBJ1-5; a weak D match, TRBD1 (5 bases). V lost 6 bases, J lost 1 base, and 10 bases lay in between. CDR3 length: 14 amino acids. Germline values: CDR1 MDHEN, CDR2 SYDVKM. The CDR3 sequence is CASRTGGSNQPQHF. DNA of the CDR3: TGTGCCAGCAGAACTGGGGGAAGCAATCAGCCCCAGCATTTT.